The entry that follows covers one T cell receptor beta chain sequence. Its antigen remains unknown. Both 60 Vbeta primers and 13 Jbeta primers went into the PCR. Repertoires were generated with immunoSEQ multiplex PCR, while TCRdb's copy carries only in-frame clones and drops some. The table includes about 82,000 clones, 70% to 80% detected once. The CDR3 is made up of 14 amino acids. V lost 1 base, J lost 4 bases, and 8 bases lay in between. The germline CDR1 and CDR2 sequences are SGHDN and FVKESK. The entry originates in a study of cytomegalovirus exposure and HLA in healthy donors. Overall study findings and caveats: In a later analysis, compared with equally common non-associated chains, HLA-associated beta chains were more expanded.

The chain carries TRBV14 and TRBJ2-1; no definite D call. The sequenced material came from PBMCs. This TCR came from a human donor in good health. The CDR3 DNA follows: TGTGCCAGCAGCCAAGTCGTGAGGTACAATGAGCAGTTCTTC. Protein sequence: CASSQVVRYNEQFF. Full variable domain (rest looked up from reference TRBV14 and TRBJ2-1): EAGVTQFPSHSVIEKGQTVTLRCDPISGHDNLYWYRRVMGKEIKFLLHFVKESKQDESGMPNNRFLAERTGGTYSTLKVQPAELEDSGVYFCASSQVVRYNEQFFGPGTRLTVL.